This is a list of T cell receptor beta chains from one sample in a study of T cell responses to AZD1222 COVID-19 vaccine. Measured with immunoSEQ multiplex PCR; TCRdb has only the in-frame clones, and not every one. The sample contains 200,000 or so clones, more than 80% of which appear only once. Sequenced material: peripheral blood, taken on day 0 of AZD1222 vaccination. These receptors all stem from an adult in good health. Each CDR3 is given with its conserved first and last residue. Each record gives: clone size, J gene, V gene, D gene, CDR3 DNA, CDR3 protein. The D gene is left open where the match is weak. A row's size may be missing; if present it is once, few, many or a size class.

>-|TRBJ1-4|TRBV28|-
TGTGCCAGCAGTGTGGGTTGGGGGTCTAATGAAAAACTGTTTTTT
CASSVGWGSNEKLFF
>-|TRBJ2-7|TRBV15|-
TGTGCCACCAGCAGAGAATCCCTCTACGAGCAGTACTTC
CATSRESLYEQYF
>-|TRBJ1-2|TRBV5-1|-
TGCGCCAGCAGCTTGGGGACAGTAACCTATGGCTACACCTTC
CASSLGTVTYGYTF
>-|TRBJ2-3|TRBV9|TRBD1
TGTGCCAGCAGCGGGGGGACAGGAAGCACAGATACGCAGTATTTT
CASSGGTGSTDTQYF
>-|TRBJ1-3|TRBV7-9|TRBD1
TGTGCCAGCAGCGACCATGACAGGGAGTCTGGAAACACCATATATTTT
CASSDHDRESGNTIYF
>-|TRBJ1-2|TRBV12-3/TRBV12-4|-
TGTGCCAGCAGTCTCCAGGTTAACTATGGCTACACCTTC
CASSLQVNYGYTF
>once|TRBJ1-1|TRBV5-8|-
TGTGCCAGCAGCTCAGGGTTCACTGAAGCTTTCTTT
CASSSGFTEAFF
>-|TRBJ2-7|TRBV12-3/TRBV12-4|-
TGTGCCAGCAGTCGTTTCGGAGCTGCCGAGCAGTACTTC
CASSRFGAAEQYF
>-|TRBJ2-7|TRBV5-1|TRBD1
TGCGCCAGCAGCTTGAGCCTGCGGCAGGGGGCAGGCGAGCAGTACTTC
CASSLSLRQGAGEQYF
>-|TRBJ2-3|TRBV6-4|TRBD2
TGTGCCAGCAGTGATAGTAGCGGGAGGATCTCAGATACGCAGTATTTT
CASSDSSGRISDTQYF
>-|TRBJ2-3|TRBV19|TRBD1
TGTGCCACCACATCTCAAGTTCGAGGGGGCGATACGCAGTATTTT
CATTSQVRGGDTQYF
>-|TRBJ1-4|TRBV10-3|-
TGTGCCATCAGTGAGGGGGCCCCGAATAATGAAAAACTGTTTTTT
CAISEGAPNNEKLFF
>-|TRBJ2-1|TRBV11-2|TRBD2
TGTGCCAGCAGCTTTGGGAGGGCGAATGAGCAGTTCTTC
CASSFGRANEQFF
>-|TRBJ1-4|TRBV27|-
TGTGCCAGCAGTTTAAGGGTCACTGAAAAACTGTTTTTT
CASSLRVTEKLFF